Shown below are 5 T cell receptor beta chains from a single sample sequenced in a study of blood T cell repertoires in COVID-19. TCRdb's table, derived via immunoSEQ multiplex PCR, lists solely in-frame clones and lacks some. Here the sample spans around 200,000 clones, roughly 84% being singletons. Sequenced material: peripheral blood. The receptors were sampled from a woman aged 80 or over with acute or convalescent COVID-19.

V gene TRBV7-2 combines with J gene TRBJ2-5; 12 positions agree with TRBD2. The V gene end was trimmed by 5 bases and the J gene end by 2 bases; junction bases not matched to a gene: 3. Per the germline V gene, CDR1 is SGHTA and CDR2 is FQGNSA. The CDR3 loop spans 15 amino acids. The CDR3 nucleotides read TGTGCCAGCAGCAAGACTAGCGGGAGTCAAGAGACCCAGTACTTC. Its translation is CASSKTSGSQETQYF. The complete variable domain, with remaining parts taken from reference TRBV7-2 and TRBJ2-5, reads GAGVSQSPSNKVTEKGKDVELRCDPISGHTALYWYRQSLGQGLEFLIYFQGNSAPDKSGLPSDRFSAERTGGSVSTLTIQRTQQEDSAVYLCASSKTSGSQETQYFGPGTRLLVL.

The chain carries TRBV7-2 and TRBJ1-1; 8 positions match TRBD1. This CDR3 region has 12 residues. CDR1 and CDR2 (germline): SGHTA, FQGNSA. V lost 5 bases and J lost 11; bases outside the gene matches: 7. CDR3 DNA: TGTGCCAGCAGCCCCGAGGACAGGGCCGCTTTCTTT. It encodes CASSPEDRAAFF.

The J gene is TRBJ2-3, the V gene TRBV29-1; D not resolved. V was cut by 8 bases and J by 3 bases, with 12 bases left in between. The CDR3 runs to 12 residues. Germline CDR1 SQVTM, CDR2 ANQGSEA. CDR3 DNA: TGCAGCATACTGAGAGGAACAGATACGCAGTATTTT. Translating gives CSILRGTDTQYF.

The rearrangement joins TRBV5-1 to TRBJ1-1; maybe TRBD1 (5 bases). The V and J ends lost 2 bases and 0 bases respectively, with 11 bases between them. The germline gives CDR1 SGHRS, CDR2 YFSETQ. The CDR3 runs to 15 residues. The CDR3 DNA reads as TGCGCCAGCAGCTTCCGGGGGGAGATGAACACTGAAGCTTTCTTT. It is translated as CASSFRGEMNTEAFF.

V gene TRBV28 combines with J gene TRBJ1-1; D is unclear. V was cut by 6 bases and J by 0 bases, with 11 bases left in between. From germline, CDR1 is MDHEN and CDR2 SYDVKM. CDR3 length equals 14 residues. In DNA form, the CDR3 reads TGTGCCAGCAGATTCTCCGGTATGAACACTGAAGCTTTCTTT. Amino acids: CASRFSGMNTEAFF. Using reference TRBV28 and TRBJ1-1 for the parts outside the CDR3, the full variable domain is DVKVTQSSRYLVKRTGEKVFLECVQDMDHENMFWYRQDPGLGLRLIYFSYDVKMKEKGDIPEGYSVSREKKERFSLILESASTNQTSMYLCASRFSGMNTEAFFGQGTRLTVV.